What follows are 12 T cell receptor beta chains derived from one specimen sequenced in a study of HIV-infected patients and healthy controls. Follow-up blood was drawn about 14 weeks, roughly three months, after antiretroviral therapy began. All unsorted peripheral T cells were captured because whole blood was used without fractionation. cDNA was made from approximately 0.55 ug RNA using alpha and beta constant primers. Using multiplexing indices, alpha and beta chain libraries were generated apart by chain-specific third strand synthesis. TCRdb reprocessed the 5' RACE reads via MiXCR and lists one record per CDR3 protein. Of roughly 18,000 distinct CDR3 sequences in the sample, about 8.7% were seen once. The sample here was blood, taken during antiretroviral therapy. These receptor sequences come from an adult with HIV infection.

This clonotype was seen more than once but under ten times. V usage is TRBV6-5 and J usage is TRBJ1-2, with D possibly TRBD1 on 6 matching bases. The CDR3 extends over 15 amino acids. The ends were cut back, 0 bases at V and 2 bases at J, with 10 bases in the middle. Germline CDR1 is MNHEY and CDR2 is SVGAGI. The CDR3 DNA reads as TGTGCCAGCAGTTACTCCCGGACAGCAAACTATGGCTACACCTTC. Its translation is CASSYSRTANYGYTF.

As regards this clonotype: A much larger clone lies one base from this, so it may be a read error. The J gene is TRBJ2-7, the V gene TRBV29-1; D possibly corresponds to TRBD1 (5 bases). CDR3 length: 12 residues. CDR1 and CDR2 (germline): SQVTM, ANQGSEA. CDR3 sequence reads: CSVVPRGYEQCF. DNA of the CDR3: TGCAGCGTTGTCCCAAGGGGCTACGAGCAGTGCTTC.

The V and J genes are TRBV24-1 and TRBJ2-3; D is uncertain. Germline CDR1 KGHDR, CDR2 SFDVKD. V was shortened by 3 bases and J by 2 bases, with 5 bases between the two germline ends. CDR3 size: 13 residues. CDR3 region: CATSDGPTDTQYF. CDR3 sequence (DNA): TGTGCCACCAGTGATGGACCCACAGATACGCAGTATTTT.

This clonotype was counted ten times or more. The CDR3 region has the DNA TGTGCCAGCTCACCAGGACAGGGGGAATACGAGCAGTACTTC. It yields the protein CASSPGQGEYEQYF. V usage is TRBV18 and J usage is TRBJ2-7, with TRBD1 matching 10 bases. Germline CDR1 KGHSH, CDR2 LQKENI. CDR3 length: 14 residues. V lost 2 bases and J lost 4; bases outside the gene matches: 2.

This clonotype has at least ten counts. V usage is TRBV6-5 and J usage is TRBJ1-1, with D uncertain. Germline CDR1 is MNHEY and CDR2 is SVGAGI. The CDR3 has 13 residues. Trimming cost V 6 bases and J 7 bases, with 15 bases left between them. For the CDR3, the DNA is TGTGCCAGCAGCCCCCCCCCATATATTGAAGCTTTCTTT. Protein sequence: CASSPPPYIEAFF.

V gene TRBV20-1 combines with J gene TRBJ2-7; 10 bases are a match to TRBD1. V trimming: 6 bases; J trimming: 5 bases; junction bases outside the gene matches: 10. The CDR3 covers 14 residues. CDR1 DFQATT and CDR2 SNEGSKA come from the germline V gene (reference sequence). CDR3 DNA sequence: TGCAGTGCCGCCCGGGACAGGGGTACCGACGAGCAGTACTTC. Its protein is CSAARDRGTDEQYF.

This clonotype was found many times. The V call is TRBV2, the J call TRBJ2-2; D may be TRBD2 (5 bases). CDR1 is SNHLY and CDR2 is FYNNEI in the germline V gene. This CDR3 is built from 16 residues. Trimming took off 5 bases at V and 4 bases at J, with 17 bases between the two ends. The CDR3 region has the DNA TGTGCCAGCAGTTCCGGGCTAAGCGGCGGCACCGGGGAGCTGTTTTTT. This sequence encodes CASSSGLSGGTGELFF.

This clonotype showed up many times. This chain connects TRBV6-4 to TRBJ1-5, with TRBD1 identical over 12 bases. CDR3 length: 19 amino acids. Germline lookup yields CDR1 MRHNA and CDR2 SNTAGT. Trimming cost V 9 bases and J 1 base; bases outside gene matches: 16. The CDR3 coding sequence is TGTGCCAGGCGTTTAGAGGGGACAGGGGGCGCGAGGAGCAATCAGCCCCAGCATTTT. This gives the protein CARRLEGTGGARSNQPQHF.

Sample share makes this clonotype medium-sized. The CDR3 bases are TGCAGCGTTTCCGCTGGCGGGTGGGATCAGCCCCAGCATTTT. Its translation is CSVSAGGWDQPQHF. V usage is TRBV29-1 and J usage is TRBJ1-5; D is unresolved. Germline-derived CDR1 and CDR2 are SQVTM and ANQGSEA. The CDR3 runs to 14 residues. V shed 5 bases and J shed 5 bases, with 16 bases lying between them.

This clonotype was recorded a few times. CDR3 sequence (DNA): TGTGCCAGCAGTTTCGGGACGGTGAACACCGGGGAGCTGTTTTTT. This encodes CASSFGTVNTGELFF. This chain joins TRBV12-3 or TRBV12-4 and TRBJ2-2; D may be TRBD1 or TRBD2 (5 bases each). The germline V and J ends were trimmed by 3 bases and 1 base, with 9 bases remaining between them. This CDR3 comprises 15 residues.

At least ten counts were recorded for this clonotype. CDR3 bases: TGTGCCAGCAGCCGGTATCTTGGGGATAACACTGAAGCTTTCTTT. As protein: CASSRYLGDNTEAFF. The chain joins TRBV14 to TRBJ1-1; D is unclear. From germline, CDR1 is SGHDN and CDR2 FVKESK. The CDR3 has 15 amino acids. Trimming took 4 bases from V and 2 from J, leaving 14 bases between them.

This clonotype showed up many times. The V gene is TRBV27, the J gene TRBJ2-5; a weak D match, TRBD1 (5 bases). The germline CDR1 and CDR2 sequences are MNHEY and SMNVEV (reference sequence). The V gene lost 5 bases and the J gene lost 5 bases, with 12 bases spanning the gap. This CDR3 is 13 amino acids long. The CDR3 here is CASSHDRVETQYF. CDR3 nucleotides: TGTGCCAGCAGTCATGACAGAGTTGAGACCCAGTACTTC.